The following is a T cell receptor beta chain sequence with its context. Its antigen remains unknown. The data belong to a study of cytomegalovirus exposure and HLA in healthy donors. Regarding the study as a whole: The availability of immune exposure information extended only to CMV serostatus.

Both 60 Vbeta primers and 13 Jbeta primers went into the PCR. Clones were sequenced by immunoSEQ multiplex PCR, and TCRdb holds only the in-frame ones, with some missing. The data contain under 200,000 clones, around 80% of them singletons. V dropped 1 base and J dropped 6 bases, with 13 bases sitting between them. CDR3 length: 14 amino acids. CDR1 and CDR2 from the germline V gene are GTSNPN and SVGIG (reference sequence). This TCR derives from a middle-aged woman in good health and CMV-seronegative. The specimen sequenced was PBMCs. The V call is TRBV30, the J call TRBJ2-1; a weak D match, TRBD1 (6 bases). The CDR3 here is CAWSGGRGPNEQFF. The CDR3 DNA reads TGTGCCTGGAGTGGTGGCAGGGGCCCCAATGAGCAGTTCTTC.